This T cell receptor beta chain was recovered during a study of shared clonotypes between healthy human individuals. Only in-frame clones appear in the TCRdb table, and some are missing; sequencing was by immunoSEQ multiplex PCR. This sample has some 300,000 clones, with around 67% found just once. V shed 5 bases, J shed 2 bases, and the junction held 14 bases outside the gene matches. The CDR3 loop spans 19 amino acids. Per the germline V gene, CDR1 is SGHAT and CDR2 is FQNNGV. The origin of this receptor is a man aged 30 to 45 in good health. Input material: memory CD4+ T cells sorted from blood. Subset given: CD45RA-negative fraction. This chain connects TRBV11-2 to TRBJ2-1; 11 bases are shared with TRBD2. The CDR3: CASSQDLAGGGSTYNEQFF. CDR3 nucleotides: TGTGCCAGCAGCCAAGATTTAGCGGGAGGGGGATCCACCTACAATGAGCAGTTCTTC.